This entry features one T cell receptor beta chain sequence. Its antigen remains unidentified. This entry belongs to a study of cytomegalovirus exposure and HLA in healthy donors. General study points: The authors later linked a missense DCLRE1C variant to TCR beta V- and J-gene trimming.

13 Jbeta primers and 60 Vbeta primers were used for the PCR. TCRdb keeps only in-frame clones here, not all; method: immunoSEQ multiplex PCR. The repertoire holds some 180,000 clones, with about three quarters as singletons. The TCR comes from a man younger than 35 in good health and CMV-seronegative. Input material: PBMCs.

Here the CDR3 reads CASSLGGDRELYGYTF. For the CDR3, the DNA is TGTGCCAGCAGCTTGGGGGGCGACAGGGAGCTCTATGGCTACACCTTC. The chain links TRBV5-4 to TRBJ1-2; 7 bases fit TRBD1. This CDR3 contains 16 residues. CDR1 is SGHNT, CDR2 YYREEE, per germline (reference sequence). V lost 0 bases and J lost 4; bases outside the gene matches: 9.